This is a list of T cell receptor beta chains from one sample in a study of cytomegalovirus exposure and HLA in healthy donors. Profiled with immunoSEQ multiplex PCR; TCRdb holds only in-frame clones, not every one. Of fewer than 140,000 clones listed, 65% to 75% were seen once; the top ten hold 2.5% to 3%. Sequencing was done on a sample of PBMCs. These receptors were obtained from a female donor in good health and CMV-seronegative. Each CDR3 is given with its conserved first and last residue. A D gene is named only where the DNA matches it firmly. The size entry is marked missing in some rows and otherwise reads once, few, many or a size class.

d_gene: NA; v_gene: TRBV30; abundance: few; j_gene: TRBJ2-2; CDR3aa: CAWSARPGDGELFF; CDR3nt: TGTGCCTGGAGTGCCCGCCCGGGAGATGGGGAGCTGTTTTTT
d_gene: NA; v_gene: TRBV5-1; abundance: NA; j_gene: TRBJ2-2; CDR3aa: CASSSSGANTGELFF; CDR3nt: TGCGCCAGCAGCTCCTCGGGGGCGAACACCGGGGAGCTGTTTTTT
d_gene: NA; v_gene: TRBV12-5; abundance: NA; j_gene: TRBJ2-1; CDR3aa: CASGLQGGHNEQFF; CDR3nt: TGTGCTAGTGGTTTGCAGGGGGGACACAATGAGCAGTTCTTC
d_gene: NA; v_gene: TRBV5-4; abundance: NA; j_gene: TRBJ2-5; CDR3aa: CASSLGLQANQETQYF; CDR3nt: TGTGCCAGCAGCTTAGGACTACAGGCGAACCAAGAGACCCAGTACTTC
d_gene: TRBD2; v_gene: TRBV5-6; abundance: NA; j_gene: TRBJ2-1; CDR3aa: CASSLLTSGRSDEQFF; CDR3nt: TGTGCCAGCAGCTTGTTGACTAGCGGGAGATCGGATGAGCAGTTCTTC
d_gene: NA; v_gene: TRBV4-3; abundance: NA; j_gene: TRBJ2-7; CDR3aa: CASSQVDSGYEQYF; CDR3nt: TGCGCCAGCAGCCAAGTAGATAGCGGCTACGAGCAGTACTTC
d_gene: NA; v_gene: TRBV7-8; abundance: NA; j_gene: TRBJ2-4; CDR3aa: CASSPPPVVLAKNIQYF; CDR3nt: TGTGCCAGCAGCCCCCCCCCGGTAGTTTTGGCCAAAAACATTCAGTACTTC
d_gene: NA; v_gene: TRBV19; abundance: NA; j_gene: TRBJ2-3; CDR3aa: CASSPSGTDTQYF; CDR3nt: TGTGCCAGTAGTCCATCAGGCACAGATACGCAGTATTTT
d_gene: NA; v_gene: TRBV7-8; abundance: NA; j_gene: TRBJ2-5; CDR3aa: CASSPARIETQYF; CDR3nt: TGTGCCAGCAGCCCGGCTAGGATTGAAACCCAGTACTTC
d_gene: NA; v_gene: TRBV6-1; abundance: NA; j_gene: TRBJ1-2; CDR3aa: CASSETWGDYGYTF; CDR3nt: TGTGCCAGCAGTGAAACGTGGGGGGACTATGGCTACACCTTC
d_gene: NA; v_gene: TRBV29-1; abundance: NA; j_gene: TRBJ2-1; CDR3aa: CSVETHESSYNEQFF; CDR3nt: TGCAGCGTTGAGACTCACGAGAGCTCCTACAATGAGCAGTTCTTC
d_gene: TRBD2; v_gene: TRBV9; abundance: NA; j_gene: TRBJ2-2; CDR3aa: CASSVASWGGRDTGELFF; CDR3nt: TGTGCCAGCAGCGTAGCGTCCTGGGGGGGTAGGGACACCGGGGAGCTGTTTTTT
d_gene: TRBD1; v_gene: TRBV19; abundance: once; j_gene: TRBJ1-5; CDR3aa: CASSIDGTGGNQPQHF; CDR3nt: TGTGCCAGTAGTATAGATGGGACAGGAGGGAATCAGCCCCAGCATTTT
d_gene: TRBD2; v_gene: TRBV7-6; abundance: NA; j_gene: TRBJ2-5; CDR3aa: CASSSKGLAGGVETQYF; CDR3nt: TGTGCCAGCAGCTCAAAGGGACTAGCGGGAGGGGTAGAGACCCAGTACTTC
d_gene: TRBD1; v_gene: TRBV5-4; abundance: NA; j_gene: TRBJ1-1; CDR3aa: CASLLQGSMNTEAFF; CDR3nt: TGTGCCAGTCTCTTACAGGGGTCCATGAACACTGAAGCTTTCTTT
d_gene: NA; v_gene: TRBV29-1; abundance: NA; j_gene: TRBJ2-6; CDR3aa: CSASIRGMANVLTF; CDR3nt: TGCAGCGCCTCGATTCGGGGTATGGCCAACGTCCTGACTTTC
d_gene: TRBD1; v_gene: TRBV25-1; abundance: NA; j_gene: TRBJ2-2; CDR3aa: CASTPQGTGPTGELFF; CDR3nt: TGTGCCAGCACTCCCCAAGGGACAGGGCCCACCGGGGAGCTGTTTTTT
d_gene: TRBD1; v_gene: TRBV9; abundance: NA; j_gene: TRBJ1-3; CDR3aa: CASSPRDRGGYTIYF; CDR3nt: TGTGCCAGCAGCCCCCGGGACAGGGGAGGATACACCATATATTTT
d_gene: TRBD1; v_gene: TRBV6-5; abundance: once; j_gene: TRBJ1-5; CDR3aa: CASSPMGQGGRPQHF; CDR3nt: TGTGCCAGCAGTCCCATGGGACAGGGCGGTCGGCCCCAGCATTTT
d_gene: TRBD1; v_gene: TRBV2; abundance: NA; j_gene: TRBJ2-1; CDR3aa: CASITDRLSYNEQFF; CDR3nt: TGTGCCAGCATTACGGACAGGCTATCCTACAATGAGCAGTTCTTC
d_gene: NA; v_gene: TRBV19; abundance: NA; j_gene: TRBJ2-7; CDR3aa: CASSAGTGTYEQYF; CDR3nt: TGTGCCAGTAGTGCCGGGACTGGGACCTACGAGCAGTACTTC
d_gene: TRBD1; v_gene: TRBV15; abundance: NA; j_gene: TRBJ1-5; CDR3aa: CATSRADRGPFQPQHF; CDR3nt: TGTGCCACCAGCAGAGCCGACAGGGGACCCTTTCAGCCCCAGCATTTT
d_gene: TRBD1; v_gene: TRBV15; abundance: NA; j_gene: TRBJ2-3; CDR3aa: CATSSLSRGQDTQYF; CDR3nt: TGTGCCACCAGCAGTTTATCTAGGGGGCAAGATACGCAGTATTTT